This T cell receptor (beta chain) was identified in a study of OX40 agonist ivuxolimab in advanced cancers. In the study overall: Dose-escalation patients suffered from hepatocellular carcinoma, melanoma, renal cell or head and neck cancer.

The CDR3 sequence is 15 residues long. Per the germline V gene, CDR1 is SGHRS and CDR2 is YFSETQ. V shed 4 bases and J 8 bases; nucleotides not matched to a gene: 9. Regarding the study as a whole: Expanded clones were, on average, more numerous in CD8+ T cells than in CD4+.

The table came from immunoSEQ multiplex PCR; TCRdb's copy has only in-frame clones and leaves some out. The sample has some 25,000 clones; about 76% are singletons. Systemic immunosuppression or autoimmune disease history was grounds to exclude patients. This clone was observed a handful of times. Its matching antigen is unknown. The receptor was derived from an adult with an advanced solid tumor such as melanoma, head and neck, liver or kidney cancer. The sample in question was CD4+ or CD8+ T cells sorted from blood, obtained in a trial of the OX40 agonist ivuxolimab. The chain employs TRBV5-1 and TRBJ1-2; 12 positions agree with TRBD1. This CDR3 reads CASSTGTGGAKGYTF. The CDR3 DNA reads TGCGCCAGCAGCACCGGGACAGGGGGCGCGAAAGGCTACACCTTC.